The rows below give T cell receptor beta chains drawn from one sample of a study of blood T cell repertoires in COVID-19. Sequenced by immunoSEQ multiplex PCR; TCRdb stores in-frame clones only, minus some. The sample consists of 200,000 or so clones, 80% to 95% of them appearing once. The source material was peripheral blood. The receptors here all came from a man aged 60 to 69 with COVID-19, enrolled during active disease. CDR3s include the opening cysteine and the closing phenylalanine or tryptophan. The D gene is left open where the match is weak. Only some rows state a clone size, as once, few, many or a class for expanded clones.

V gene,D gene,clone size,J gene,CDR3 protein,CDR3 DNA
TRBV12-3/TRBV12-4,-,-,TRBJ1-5,CASSEMEDQPQHF,TGTGCCAGCAGTGAAATGGAGGATCAGCCCCAGCATTTT
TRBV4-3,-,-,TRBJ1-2,CASSQDPEGPGDGYTF,TGCGCCAGCAGCCAAGATCCAGAGGGTCCAGGGGATGGCTACACCTTC
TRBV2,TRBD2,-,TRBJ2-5,CASSPRGGKETQYF,TGTGCCAGCAGTCCGCGGGGGGGCAAAGAGACCCAGTACTTC
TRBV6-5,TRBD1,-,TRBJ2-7,CASSSPGQGLYEQYF,TGTGCCAGCAGTTCACCGGGACAGGGTTTGTACGAGCAGTACTTC
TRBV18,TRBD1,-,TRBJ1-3,CASSQQGTGSGNTIYF,TGTGCCAGCTCCCAACAGGGGACAGGCTCTGGAAACACCATATATTTT
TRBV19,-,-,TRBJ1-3,CASSIGTYSLSSGNTIYF,TGTGCCAGTAGTATCGGGACATACTCCCTGAGCTCTGGAAACACCATATATTTT
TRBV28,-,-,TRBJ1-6,CASRKQGEDNSPLHF,TGTGCCAGCCGGAAACAGGGCGAGGATAATTCACCCCTCCACTTT
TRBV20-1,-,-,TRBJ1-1,CSPGLSYGAFF,TGCAGTCCCGGACTGAGTTACGGCGCTTTCTTT
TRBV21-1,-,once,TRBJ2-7,CASRPKGTSAYEQYF,TGTGCCAGCAGACCCAAGGGGACTAGCGCCTACGAGCAGTACTTC
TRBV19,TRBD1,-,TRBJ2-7,CASSPKGTGFGEQYF,TGTGCCAGTAGTCCCAAAGGGACAGGGTTCGGCGAGCAGTACTTC
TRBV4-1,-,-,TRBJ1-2,CASSDQGTSLSYTF,TGCGCCAGCAGCGACCAGGGGACCTCTCTGAGCTACACCTTC
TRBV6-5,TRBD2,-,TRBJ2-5,CASRSTSGSQETQYF,TGTGCCAGCAGGTCGACTAGCGGGTCCCAAGAGACCCAGTACTTC
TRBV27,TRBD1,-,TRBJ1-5,CASSYDRANQPQHF,TGTGCCAGCAGTTACGACAGGGCAAATCAGCCCCAGCATTTT
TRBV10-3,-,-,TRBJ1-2,CAITEPGVDYGYTF,TGTGCCATCACGGAGCCAGGGGTTGACTATGGCTACACCTTC
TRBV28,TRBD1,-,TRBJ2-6,CASANDRVSGANVLTF,TGTGCCAGCGCAAACGACAGGGTCTCTGGGGCCAACGTCCTGACTTTC
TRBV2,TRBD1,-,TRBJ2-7,CAGGLDRELSREQYF,TGTGCCGGAGGCCTAGACAGGGAATTGTCGAGGGAGCAGTACTTC
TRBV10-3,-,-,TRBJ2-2,CATRGAGELFF,TGTGCCACTAGGGGCGCCGGGGAGCTGTTTTTT
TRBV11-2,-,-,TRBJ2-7,CASSSLILGPTSYEQYF,TGTGCCAGCAGCTCTCTAATCCTGGGCCCTACCTCCTACGAGCAGTACTTC
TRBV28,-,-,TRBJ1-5,CASSSSRRGNNQPQHF,TGTGCCAGCAGCTCCTCCCGCAGGGGAAACAATCAGCCCCAGCATTTT
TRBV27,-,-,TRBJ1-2,CASSLSGVRGYTF,TGTGCCAGCAGTTTATCAGGGGTTCGGGGCTACACCTTC
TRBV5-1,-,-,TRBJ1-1,CASSWTQNTEAFF,TGCGCCAGCAGTTGGACACAGAACACTGAAGCTTTCTTT
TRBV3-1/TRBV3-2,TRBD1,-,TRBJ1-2,CASSRGQGSGYTF,TGTGCCAGCAGCCGGGGACAGGGGAGCGGCTACACCTTC
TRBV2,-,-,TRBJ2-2,CASNSGDTGELFF,TGTGCCAGCAATTCGGGGGACACCGGGGAGCTGTTTTTT
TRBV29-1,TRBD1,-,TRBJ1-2,CSVEFRDRSSYGYTF,TGCAGCGTGGAGTTTCGGGACAGAAGTTCCTATGGCTACACCTTC
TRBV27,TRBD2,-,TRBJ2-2,CASSLTSGATGELFF,TGTGCCAGCAGTTTAACTAGCGGTGCTACCGGGGAGCTGTTTTTT
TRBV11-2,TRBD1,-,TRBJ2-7,CASSLNQGAIYEQYF,TGTGCCAGCAGCTTAAACCAGGGGGCAATCTACGAGCAGTACTTC
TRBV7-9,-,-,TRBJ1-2,CASSPDTRAQGYTF,TGTGCCAGCAGCCCGGACACGCGAGCACAGGGCTACACCTTC
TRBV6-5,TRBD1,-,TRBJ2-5,CASSMPGQGKETQYF,TGTGCCAGCAGTATGCCGGGACAGGGAAAAGAGACCCAGTACTTC
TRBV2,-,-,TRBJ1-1,CASSPIVGNTEAFF,TGTGCCAGTTCACCAATTGTCGGGAACACTGAAGCTTTCTTT
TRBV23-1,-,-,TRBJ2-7,CASSQSLPRDCSYEQYF,TGCGCCAGCAGTCAGTCTCTTCCCCGGGACTGCTCCTACGAGCAGTACTTC
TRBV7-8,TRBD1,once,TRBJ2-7,CASSLRQGNDEQYF,TGTGCCAGCAGCTTGAGACAGGGGAACGACGAGCAGTACTTC
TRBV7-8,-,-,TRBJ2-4,CASSFSEVAKNIQYF,TGTGCCAGCAGCTTTAGTGAGGTAGCCAAAAACATTCAGTACTTC
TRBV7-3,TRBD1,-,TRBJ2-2,CASSFRTGERELFF,TGTGCCAGCAGCTTTCGGACAGGGGAAAGGGAGCTGTTTTTT
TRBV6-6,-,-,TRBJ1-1,CASTSPTGTEAFF,TGTGCCAGCACCTCCCCGACGGGCACTGAAGCTTTCTTT
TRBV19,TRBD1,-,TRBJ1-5,CASSIRGQGNQPQHF,TGTGCCAGTAGTATTCGGGGACAGGGGAATCAGCCCCAGCATTTT
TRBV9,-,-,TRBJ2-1,CASSEDLAENSYNEQFF,TGTGCCAGCAGCGAGGATCTAGCAGAGAACTCCTACAATGAGCAGTTCTTC
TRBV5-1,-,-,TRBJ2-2,CASSLQDKNTGELFF,TGCGCCAGCAGCTTGCAGGACAAAAACACCGGGGAGCTGTTTTTT
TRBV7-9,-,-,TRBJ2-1,CASSPPGNSYNEQFF,TGTGCCAGCAGCCCCCCCGGGAACTCCTACAATGAGCAGTTCTTC
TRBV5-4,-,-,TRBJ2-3,CASSPTRTKTGKGTDTQYF,TGTGCCAGCAGCCCGACGAGAACAAAAACCGGGAAGGGCACAGATACGCAGTATTTT
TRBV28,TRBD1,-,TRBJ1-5,CASIEQGRYSNQPQHF,TGTGCCAGCATTGAACAGGGGCGTTATAGCAATCAGCCCCAGCATTTT
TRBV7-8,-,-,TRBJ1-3,CASSLETVRGNTIYF,TGTGCCAGCAGCTTAGAAACCGTGCGGGGAAACACCATATATTTT
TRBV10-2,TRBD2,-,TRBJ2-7,CASSEHGTRRYEQYF,TGCGCCAGCAGTGAGCACGGGACTAGGAGGTACGAGCAGTACTTC
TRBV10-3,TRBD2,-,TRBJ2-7,CAISGGTSGYEQYF,TGTGCCATCAGTGGGGGGACTAGCGGTTACGAGCAGTACTTC
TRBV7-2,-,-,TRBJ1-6,CASSLEVPGSPLHF,TGTGCCAGCAGCTTAGAGGTTCCGGGTTCACCCCTCCACTTT
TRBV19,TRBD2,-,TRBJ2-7,CASSARAVSSGAYEQYF,TGTGCCAGTAGTGCCCGGGCGGTGTCTAGCGGAGCCTACGAGCAGTACTTC
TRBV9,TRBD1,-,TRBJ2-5,CASSPWDRDETQYF,TGTGCCAGCAGCCCGTGGGACAGGGACGAGACCCAGTACTTC
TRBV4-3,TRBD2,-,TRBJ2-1,CASSRGTSLYNEQFF,TGCGCCAGCAGCCGTGGGACTAGCCTCTACAATGAGCAGTTCTTC
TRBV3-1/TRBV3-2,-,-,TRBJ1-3,CASSQEGRSLGRYF,TGTGCCAGCAGCCAAGAGGGCAGGTCCCTGGGGCGATATTTT
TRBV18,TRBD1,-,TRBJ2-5,CASSPFGTGRDQETQYF,TGTGCCAGCTCACCTTTCGGGACAGGGAGGGACCAAGAGACCCAGTACTTC
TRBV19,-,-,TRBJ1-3,CASKQGHSFSGNTIYF,TGTGCCAGTAAGCAGGGCCATTCCTTCTCTGGAAACACCATATATTTT